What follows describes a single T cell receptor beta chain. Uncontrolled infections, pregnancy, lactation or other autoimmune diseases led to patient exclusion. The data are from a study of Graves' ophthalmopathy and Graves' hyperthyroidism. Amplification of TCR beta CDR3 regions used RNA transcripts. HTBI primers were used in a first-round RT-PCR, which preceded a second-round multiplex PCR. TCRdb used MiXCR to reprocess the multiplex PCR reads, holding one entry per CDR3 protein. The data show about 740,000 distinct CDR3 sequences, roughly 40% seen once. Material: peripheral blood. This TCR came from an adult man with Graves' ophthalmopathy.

This chain's CDR3 is CASSEGSGTTIYEQYF. DNA of the CDR3: TGTGCCAGCAGCGAAGGGTCCGGGACAACAATCTACGAGCAGTACTTC. The chain is built from TRBV14 and TRBJ2-7; perhaps TRBD1 as D (6 bases). Deletions cut 5 bases from V and 3 bases from J, with 20 bases between. Germline V CDR1 and CDR2: SGHDN, FVKESK. The CDR3 sequence is 16 residues long. Full variable domain (outside the CDR3, taken from reference TRBV14 and TRBJ2-7): EAGVTQFPSHSVIEKGQTVTLRCDPISGHDNLYWYRRVMGKEIKFLLHFVKESKQDESGMPNNRFLAERTGGTYSTLKVQPAELEDSGVYFCASSEGSGTTIYEQYFGPGTRLTVT.